One sample yielded the 27 T cell receptor beta chains listed below, sequenced in a study of CD8 T cells in Susac syndrome. Random hexamers served to reverse transcribe roughly 0.5 to 1 ug RNA. TCRdb re-analysed the immunoSEQ multiplex PCR reads in MiXCR, keeping a single row per CDR3 protein. The sample has 250,000 to 300,000 distinct CDR3 sequences; about 88% are singletons. The specimen was CD8+ T cells from PBMCs. The receptor source for this set is a human donor with multiple sclerosis.

The CDR3 sequence is CSVDSSGRNEQFF. CDR3 sequence (DNA): TGCAGCGTTGATTCCAGCGGGAGAAATGAGCAGTTCTTC. The chain uses TRBV29-1 and TRBJ2-1, with 8 bases aligning to TRBD2. V was pared by 3 bases and J by 7 bases, with 5 bases of the junction left unmatched. The CDR3 spans 13 residues. CDR1 and CDR2 from the germline V gene are SQVTM and ANQGSEA.

This clonotype has a single count. V is TRBV9 and J is TRBJ1-2; weak D call: TRBD1 (6 bases). Germline CDR1 SGDLS, CDR2 YYNGEE. This CDR3 has 14 amino acids. V was clipped by 3 bases and J by 4 bases, with 13 bases between them. As DNA, the CDR3 is TGTGCCAGCAGCGGTAACAGGGAGAGCTATGGCTACACCTTC. Residues: CASSGNRESYGYTF.

The chain carries TRBV28 and TRBJ2-7; D may correspond to TRBD1 or TRBD2 (5 bases each). The CDR3 runs to 17 residues. Germline lookup yields CDR1 MDHEN and CDR2 SYDVKM. V shed 5 bases and J shed 2 bases, with 22 bases lying between them. CDR3 protein: CASSALPGPTNPYEQYF. In nucleotides, the CDR3 is TGTGCCAGCAGTGCACTCCCGGGACCCACAAACCCCTACGAGCAGTACTTC. The full variable domain, its missing parts supplied by reference TRBV28 and TRBJ2-7, is DVKVTQSSRYLVKRTGEKVFLECVQDMDHENMFWYRQDPGLGLRLIYFSYDVKMKEKGDIPEGYSVSREKKERFSLILESASTNQTSMYLCASSALPGPTNPYEQYFGPGTRLTVT.

The CDR3 DNA is TGTGCCAGCAGTGAATCCGGGGGCACCGTTAACACTGAAGCTTTCTTT. This encodes CASSESGGTVNTEAFF. This chain uses TRBV2 with TRBJ1-1; the D gene is possibly TRBD1 (6 bases). Trimming took off 2 bases at V and 2 bases at J, with 15 bases between the two ends. CDR3 length: 16 amino acids. CDR1 SNHLY and CDR2 FYNNEI come from the germline V gene.

The chain uses TRBV6-1 and TRBJ1-1, with D perhaps TRBD1 (5 bases). Germline CDR1 and CDR2: MNHNS and SASEGT. V shed 0 bases and J shed 0 bases, with 8 bases lying between them. The CDR3 length is 15 residues. DNA for the CDR3: TGTGCCAGCAGTGAAGCGGCAGGGATGAACACTGAAGCTTTCTTT. This codes for CASSEAAGMNTEAFF.

The chain couples TRBV10-3 to TRBJ2-7, with 8 bases identical to TRBD1. This CDR3 contains 12 residues. The germline gives CDR1 ENHRY, CDR2 SYGVKD. V shed 6 bases, J shed 3 bases, and the junction held 1 base outside the gene matches. This CDR3 is CAIRQGGYEQYF. The CDR3 region has the DNA TGTGCCATCAGACAGGGGGGCTACGAGCAGTACTTC.

CDR3 loop: CASSLVGSGGHQETQYF. CDR3 DNA: TGTGCCAGCAGCTTGGTCGGTAGCGGGGGACACCAAGAGACCCAGTACTTC. The chain uses TRBV5-6 and TRBJ2-5; 9 bases agree with TRBD2. V was pared by 0 bases and J by 0 bases, with 6 bases of the junction left unmatched. Germline-derived CDR1 and CDR2 are SGHDT and YYEEEE. CDR3 length: 17 residues. The full variable domain, in which reference TRBV5-6 and TRBJ2-5 provide the parts outside the CDR3, is DAGVTQSPTHLIKTRGQQVTLRCSPKSGHDTVSWYQQALGQGPQFIFQYYEEEERQRGNFPDRFSGHQFPNYSSELNVNALLLGDSALYLCASSLVGSGGHQETQYFGPGTRLLVL.

The chain couples TRBV5-4 to TRBJ1-1; D uncertain. The CDR3 contains 13 residues. Trimming stripped 2 bases from V and 1 base from J, with 6 bases between. The germline V gene encodes CDR1 SGHNT and CDR2 YYREEE (reference sequence). CDR3 sequence (DNA): TGTGCCAGCAGCTTACCCCCGAACACTGAAGCTTTCTTT. It is translated as CASSLPPNTEAFF.

This clonotype was counted a few times. The rearrangement uses TRBV7-6 and TRBJ2-7; TRBD1 is a possible D gene (6 bases). The CDR3 spans 12 residues. V lost 5 bases, J lost 6 bases, and 11 bases lay in between. The germline CDR1 and CDR2 sequences are SGHVS and FNYEAQ. CDR3 loop: CASSPGTTEQYF. CDR3 nucleotide sequence: TGTGCCAGCAGCCCCGGGACAACCGAGCAGTACTTC.

This clonotype occurred once. The chain has TRBV28 and TRBJ2-7; no firm D call. CDR1 and CDR2 from the germline V gene are MDHEN and SYDVKM. The CDR3 extends over 15 amino acids. Trimming took off 5 bases at V and 4 bases at J, with 18 bases between the two ends. DNA of the CDR3: TGTGCCAGCAGTGCCGCTAAGGGCCCGTTGTACGAGCAGTACTTC. Translation: CASSAAKGPLYEQYF.

V and J are TRBV27 and TRBJ2-7; no firm D call. Germline CDR1 and CDR2: MNHEY and SMNVEV (reference sequence). V lost 8 bases and J 0 bases, leaving 17 bases between the germline ends. This CDR3 has 15 residues. The CDR3: CASARASPSSYEQYF. The CDR3 nucleotides read TGTGCCAGCGCCAGAGCTAGTCCCAGCTCCTACGAGCAGTACTTC.

V is TRBV30 and J is TRBJ2-3; D may be TRBD2 (6 bases). Trimming left V 0 bases short and J 4 bases short, with 14 bases between. Germline V gene lookup returns CDR1 GTSNPN and CDR2 SVGIG (reference sequence). This CDR3 is 15 amino acids long. The CDR3 nucleotides are TGTGCCTGGAGTGTACTGGGAGGTAGCGCAGATACGCAGTATTTT. This sequence encodes CAWSVLGGSADTQYF. The full variable domain, rest sourced from reference TRBV30 and TRBJ2-3, is SQTIHQWPATLVQPVGSPLSLECTVEGTSNPNLYWYRQAAGRGLQLLFYSVGIGQISSEVPQNLSASRPQDRQFILSSKKLLLSDSGFYLCAWSVLGGSADTQYFGPGTRLTVL.

The chain couples TRBV29-1 to TRBJ2-6; no firm D call. Trimming stripped 0 bases from V and 0 bases from J, with 15 bases between. The CDR3 is 18 residues long. Germline V gives CDR1 SQVTM, CDR2 ANQGSEA. The CDR3: CSVEDEHKTGSGANVLTF. In DNA form, the CDR3 reads TGCAGCGTTGAAGATGAGCACAAAACCGGCTCTGGGGCCAACGTCCTGACTTTC.

The chain uses TRBV6-5 and TRBJ2-2, with D perhaps assigned TRBD1 or TRBD2 (7 bases each). The V gene lost 4 bases and the J gene lost 7 bases, with 13 bases spanning the gap. The germline V gene encodes CDR1 MNHEY and CDR2 SVGAGI. CDR3 length: 14 amino acids. The CDR3 region has the DNA TGTGCCAGCAGTTTAACAGGGGAGGGCGGGGAGCTGTTTTTT. Amino acids: CASSLTGEGGELFF.

The V and J genes are TRBV3-1 and TRBJ2-1; no definite D call. Trimming left V 4 bases short and J 10 bases short, with 17 bases between. The CDR3 consists of 14 residues. CDR1 and CDR2 (germline): LGHDT, YNNKEL (reference sequence). For the CDR3, the DNA is TGTGCCAGCAGCCCTTTTCTGACGGAGCGAGAGCAGTTCTTC. Translated: CASSPFLTEREQFF.

This chain connects TRBV2 to TRBJ2-5; D is undetermined. Trimming removed 11 bases from V and 2 bases from J, with 12 bases in between. The CDR3 is made up of 12 amino acids. From germline, CDR1 is SNHLY and CDR2 FYNNEI. The CDR3 sequence: CAQQQNQETQYF. CDR3 coding DNA: TGTGCCCAGCAACAGAATCAAGAGACCCAGTACTTC.

The J gene is TRBJ1-1, the V gene TRBV20-1, with a weak D call TRBD1 (5 bases). CDR3 length equals 12 residues. V gave up 2 bases and J gave up 4 bases, with 8 bases separating them. Germline CDR1 reads DFQATT; CDR2 reads SNEGSKA (reference sequence). The CDR3 is CSARQGATEAFF. The CDR3 coding sequence is TGCAGTGCTAGACAGGGAGCCACTGAAGCTTTCTTT.

The J gene is TRBJ2-2, the V gene TRBV29-1, with D maybe TRBD2 (6 bases). Trimming took off 5 bases at V and 6 bases at J, with 10 bases between the two ends. The germline gives CDR1 SQVTM, CDR2 ANQGSEA. This CDR3 comprises 12 residues. The CDR3 reads CSVTAGSGELFF. For the CDR3, the DNA is TGCAGCGTTACTGCGGGGTCCGGGGAGCTGTTTTTT.

The chain couples TRBV4-2 to TRBJ2-5; no definite D call. Deletions cut 0 bases from V and 0 bases from J, with 5 bases between. The CDR3 contains 14 residues. Per the germline V gene, CDR1 is LGHNA and CDR2 is YNFKEQ. As DNA, the CDR3 is TGTGCCAGCAGCCAAGAAGGGAACCAAGAGACCCAGTACTTC. Protein: CASSQEGNQETQYF.

The CDR3 DNA follows: TGTGCCAGCAGCTTAACGGCAGATACGCAGTATTTT. It is translated as CASSLTADTQYF. The chain recombines TRBV11-2 with TRBJ2-3, with D uncertain. The germline CDR1 and CDR2 sequences are SGHAT and FQNNGV. This CDR3 is built from 12 residues. V dropped 2 bases and J dropped 4 bases, with 4 bases sitting between them.

V gene TRBV27 combines with J gene TRBJ1-4; D might be TRBD1 (5 bases). Trimming pared 11 bases from V and 5 bases from J, leaving 9 bases between. Per the germline V gene, CDR1 is MNHEY and CDR2 is SMNVEV (reference sequence). This CDR3 spans 11 amino acids. The CDR3 protein is CAVGENEKLFF. CDR3 sequence (DNA): TGTGCCGTGGGGGAAAATGAAAAACTGTTTTTT. Looking up the rest from reference TRBV27 and TRBJ1-4 gives the full variable domain: EAQVTQNPRYLITVTGKKLTVTCSQNMNHEYMSWYRQDPGLGLRQIYYSMNVEVTDKGDVPEGYKVSRKEKRNFPLILESPSPNQTSLYFCAVGENEKLFFGSGTQLSVL.

The gene calls are TRBV20-1 and TRBJ2-7; a weak D match, TRBD2 (5 bases). With 4 bases removed from V and 9 bases from J, the gap between germline ends came to 16 bases. This CDR3 is built from 12 residues. The germline V gene has CDR1 DFQATT and CDR2 SNEGSKA (reference sequence). The CDR3 region has the DNA TGCAGTGCTAAGCTCGGGGAAGCCCTGCAGTACTTC. It codes for CSAKLGEALQYF.

The chain employs TRBV24-1 and TRBJ2-1; TRBD2 aligns across 10 bases. This CDR3 spans 15 amino acids. V was pared by 0 bases and J by 9 bases, with 4 bases of the junction left unmatched. CDR1 is KGHDR, CDR2 SFDVKD, per germline. CDR3 in amino acids: CATSDLGTSEGEQFF. The CDR3 nucleotides are TGTGCCACCAGTGATTTGGGGACTAGCGAGGGTGAGCAGTTCTTC.

This chain connects TRBV27 to TRBJ1-1; unclear D gene. The CDR3 consists of 14 residues. The V end was cut by 6 bases, the J end by 2 bases, with 13 bases between. Germline V CDR1 and CDR2: MNHEY, SMNVEV (reference sequence). CDR3 region: CASSYGRFNTEAFF. CDR3 in DNA: TGTGCCAGCAGCTATGGCAGGTTCAACACTGAAGCTTTCTTT.

The J gene is TRBJ1-2, the V gene TRBV28; no definite D call. The CDR3 has 12 residues. The V end lost 7 bases, the J end lost 3 bases, and 9 bases lay between the germline ends. The germline V gene encodes CDR1 MDHEN and CDR2 SYDVKM. Here the CDR3 DNA reads TGTGCCAGCAATCCCGGACACTATGGCTACACCTTC. Translated, it gives CASNPGHYGYTF.

The genes are TRBV30 and TRBJ2-3, with unresolved D. The V and J ends lost 1 base and 0 bases respectively, with 8 bases between them. There are 14 residues in the CDR3. The germline gives CDR1 GTSNPN, CDR2 SVGIG (reference sequence). This CDR3 reads CAWSGGRSTDTQYF. CDR3 sequence (DNA): TGTGCCTGGAGTGGTGGCCGTAGCACAGATACGCAGTATTTT.

This clonotype was observed a few times. The CDR3 region is CASSHLQGGQETQYF. Here the CDR3 DNA reads TGCGCCAGCAGCCACCTCCAGGGGGGACAAGAGACCCAGTACTTC. The J gene is TRBJ2-5, the V gene TRBV4-1, with TRBD1 as a possible D gene (7 bases). Germline V gene data show CDR1 as MGHRA and CDR2 as YSYEKL. V lost 3 bases, J lost 2 bases, and 13 bases lay in between. There are 15 residues in the CDR3.